This T cell receptor beta chain derives from a study of control samples from healthy donors and cancer patients. Assay: immunoSEQ multiplex PCR; the TCRdb copy retains only in-frame clones and omits some. Of about 130,000 clones listed, about 95% are singletons. Germline loops: CDR1 MNHNY, CDR2 SVGAGI (reference sequence). Trimming removed 2 bases at V and 7 bases at J, with 6 bases between. This CDR3 region has 12 residues. This clone came up a few times. V is TRBV6-6 and J is TRBJ2-1; D uncertain. This TCR was recovered from a man aged 25-45 years in good health. Sequenced material: blood. The CDR3 DNA follows: TGTGCCAGCAGTTACAACTCTAATGAGCAGTTCTTC. This translates into CASSYNSNEQFF.